This T cell receptor (beta chain) is drawn from a study of cytomegalovirus exposure and HLA in healthy donors. The wider study: The approximately 700 first-cohort repertoires shared a platform with the 130 or so validation repertoires, as reported in a later analysis. Study conclusions and caveats: Per published reports, the classifier diagnosed cytomegalovirus status with high specificity and sensitivity. The listing of 150 or so TCR beta chains classed them as cytomegalovirus-associated. Clusters of TCRs from the first cohort tended to co-occur in the 120 or so validation repertoires (as a later analysis found).

Trimming took off 1 base at V and 4 bases at J, with 17 bases between the two ends. The CDR3 loop spans 18 amino acids. Germline CDR1 and CDR2: MNHNS and SASEGT. Clones were read by immunoSEQ multiplex PCR, and TCRdb kept only the in-frame ones, dropping some. There are 150,000 to 250,000 clones in the sample; roughly 82% occur only once, and roughly 13% lies in the top ten. Notes on this clone: The antigen is undetermined.

This chain connects TRBV6-1 to TRBJ2-6; a possible D gene is TRBD1 (6 bases). The source is a woman aged 25 to 39 in good health and CMV-seropositive. The sequenced material came from PBMCs. Here the CDR3 DNA reads TGTGCCAGCAGTGAAGTTTCACAGGGACGTATCGGGGCCAACGTCCTGACTTTC. It yields the protein CASSEVSQGRIGANVLTF.